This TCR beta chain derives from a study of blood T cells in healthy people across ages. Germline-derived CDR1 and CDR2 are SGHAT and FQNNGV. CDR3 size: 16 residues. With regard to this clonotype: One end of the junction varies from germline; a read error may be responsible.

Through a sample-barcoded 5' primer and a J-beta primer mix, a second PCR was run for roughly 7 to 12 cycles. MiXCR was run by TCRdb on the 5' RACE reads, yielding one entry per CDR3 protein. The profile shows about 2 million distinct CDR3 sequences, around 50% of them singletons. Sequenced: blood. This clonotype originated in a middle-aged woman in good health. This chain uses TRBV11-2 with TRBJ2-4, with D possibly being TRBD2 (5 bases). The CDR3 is CASSLRTGGDKNIRYF. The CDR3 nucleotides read TGTGCCAGCAGCTTAAGGACCGGAGGCGACAAAAACATTCGGTACTTC. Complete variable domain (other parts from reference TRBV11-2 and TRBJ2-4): EAGVAQSPRYKIIEKRQSVAFWCNPISGHATLYWYQQILGQGPKLLIQFQNNGVVDDSQLPKDRFSAERLKGVDSTLKIQPAKLEDSAVYLCASSLRTGGDKNIRYFGAGTRLSVL.